Listed here are 10 T cell receptor beta chains from one sample, sequenced in a study of tumor and adjacent non-tumor tissue in lung cancer. The library came from three nested PCR rounds adapted from ARM-PCR protocols. TCRdb reprocessed the multiplex PCR reads with MiXCR, giving one entry per CDR3 protein. The repertoire includes about 44,000 distinct CDR3 sequences, 60% to 70% of them detected once, and roughly 19% sits in the top ten. RNA was extracted from bulk tissue without any cell sorting. The normal lung tissue was taken more than 3 cm from the tumor edge. Sequencing was done on a sample of distant non-tumor lung tissue. The receptors originated from a woman in her thirties or forties with non-small cell lung cancer.

Concerning this clonotype: One end of the junction fails to match germline, which may point to a read error. This chain links TRBV28 with TRBJ2-6; D might be TRBD1 (5 bases). This CDR3 contains 14 residues. Per the germline V gene, CDR1 is MDHEN and CDR2 is SYDVKM. The CDR3 region is CASRLSSGANVPTF. CDR3 bases: TGTGCCAGCAGGCTAAGCTCTGGGGCCAACGTCCCGACCTTC.

As for this clonotype: Relative to the germline gene, one junction end is altered; a read error may explain this. The CDR3 nucleotides are TGCAGTGCTAGCGAGCAGATGAACACTGAAGATTTCTTT. It specifies CSASEQMNTEDFF. V and J are TRBV20-1 and TRBJ1-1; D gene ambiguous. CDR3 length equals 13 residues. Per the germline V gene, CDR1 is DFQATT and CDR2 is SNEGSKA (reference sequence).

In its sample, this clonotype was seen many times. V and J are TRBV6-4 and TRBJ1-1; no firm D call. Germline assignment: CDR1 MRHNA and CDR2 SNTAGT. The CDR3 covers 13 residues. V gave up 4 bases and J gave up 1 base, with 7 bases separating them. Here the CDR3 reads CASSVSENTEAFF. CDR3 in DNA: TGTGCCAGCAGTGTATCAGAGAACACTGAAGCTTTCTTT.

In its sample, this clonotype was seen many times. The rearrangement uses TRBV5-1 and TRBJ2-1; D gene uncertain. V lost 0 bases, J lost 8 bases, and 12 bases lay in between. Germline values: CDR1 SGHRS, CDR2 YFSETQ. CDR3 size: 14 residues. The CDR3 DNA sequence: TGCGCCAGCAGCTTGGGGAAGACCCTCGATGAGCAGTTCTTC. Its protein product is CASSLGKTLDEQFF.

On this clonotype: Compared with germline, one end of the junction differs, possibly owing to a read error. This chain links TRBV4-1 with TRBJ2-7; 7 positions agree with TRBD2. CDR3 length: 16 residues. From germline, CDR1 is MGHRA and CDR2 YSYEKL. CDR3 region: CARSQNPSAGVYEQYF. The CDR3 region has the DNA TGCGCCAGGAGCCAGAACCCGTCGGCGGGAGTCTACGAGCAGTACTTC.

This clonotype has a count of ten or more. The V gene is TRBV28, the J gene TRBJ1-5, with TRBD1 matching over 7 bases. This CDR3 comprises 15 residues. CDR1 is MDHEN, CDR2 SYDVKM, per germline. Trimming cost V 2 bases and J 3 bases; bases outside gene matches: 4. The CDR3 is CASSLAGGTNQPQHF. For the CDR3, the DNA is TGTGCCAGCAGTTTAGCAGGGGGGACCAATCAGCCCCAGCATTTT.

As regards this clonotype: One junction end does not reproduce the germline sequence, and a read error may be involved. V is TRBV29-1 and J is TRBJ1-2; no firm D call. From germline, CDR1 is SQVTM and CDR2 ANQGSEA. The CDR3 is 11 residues long. CDR3 sequence reads: CSVQINYGYIF. The CDR3 nucleotides read TGCAGCGTACAAATAAACTATGGCTACATCTTC.

To note about this clonotype: A read error is possible here, since a much larger clone lies one base away. The CDR3 does not close with the conserved phenylalanine or tryptophan, likely indicating a read error. The rearrangement joins TRBV20-1 to TRBJ2-7; D is tentatively TRBD1 or TRBD2 (5 bases each). CDR1 is DFQATT and CDR2 is SNEGSKA in the germline V gene (reference sequence). V was shortened by 1 base and J by 3 bases, with 7 bases between the two germline ends. This CDR3 has 12 amino acids. CDR3 protein: CSARGDLYEQYS. The CDR3 coding sequence is TGCAGTGCTAGAGGGGACCTCTACGAGCAGTACTCC.

With respect to this clonotype: One junction end does not reproduce the germline sequence, and a read error may be involved. This rearrangement joins TRBV29-1 to TRBJ1-2; no firm D call. Germline assignment: CDR1 SQVTM and CDR2 ANQGSEA. CDR3 size: 12 residues. The CDR3 DNA is TGCAGAGTTGTATTGTTAAACTATGGTTACACCTTT. The encoded protein is CRVVLLNYGYTF.

The chain uses TRBV6-5 and TRBJ2-7, with 7 bases fitting TRBD1. V lost 4 bases, J lost 4 bases, and 7 bases stayed unmatched. Germline V lookup: CDR1 MNHEY, CDR2 SVGAGI. The CDR3 has 14 amino acids. The DNA for the CDR3 is TGTGCCAGCAGTTCCCCCTCAGGGGGTTACGAGCAGTACTTC. Protein: CASSSPSGGYEQYF.